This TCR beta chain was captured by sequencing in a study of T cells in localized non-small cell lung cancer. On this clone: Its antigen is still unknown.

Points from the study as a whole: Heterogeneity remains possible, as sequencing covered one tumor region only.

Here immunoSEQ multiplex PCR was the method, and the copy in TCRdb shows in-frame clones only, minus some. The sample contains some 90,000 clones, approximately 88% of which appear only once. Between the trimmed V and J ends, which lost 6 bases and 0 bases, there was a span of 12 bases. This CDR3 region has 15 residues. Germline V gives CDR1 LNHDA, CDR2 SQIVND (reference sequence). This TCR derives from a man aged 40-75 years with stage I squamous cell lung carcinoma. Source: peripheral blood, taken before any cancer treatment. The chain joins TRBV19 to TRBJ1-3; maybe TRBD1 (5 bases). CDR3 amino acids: CASSFSGSSGNTIYF. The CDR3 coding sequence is TGTGCCAGTAGCTTTTCAGGGAGCTCTGGAAACACCATATATTTT.